This T cell receptor beta chain was documented in a study of T cells in tumors after PD-1 blockade. Trimming took 5 bases from V and 7 from J, leaving 8 bases between them. This CDR3 is built from 12 residues. Germline CDR1 and CDR2: SGHTA and FQGTGA. Generated by immunoSEQ multiplex PCR, the TCRdb table keeps only in-frame clones and is missing some. Here the sample spans 4,000 to 5,000 clones, roughly 63% being singletons. This receptor was identified in a human donor with basal cell carcinoma. The sequences come from tumor tissue, collected after anti-PD-1 treatment. The J gene is TRBJ2-2, the V gene TRBV7-3; D unclear. Written as DNA, the CDR3 is TGTGCCAGCAGCCCCGTTGGCGGGGAGCTGTTTTTT. Its protein product is CASSPVGGELFF.